This T cell receptor (beta chain) was sequenced in a study of T cell changes during pregnancy in multiple sclerosis. The V gene's germline CDR1 is LNHDA and CDR2 SQIVND (reference sequence). CDR3 length: 19 amino acids. The junction had 17 bases not matched to a gene; V was cut back by 6 bases and J by 1 base. Profiled with immunoSEQ multiplex PCR; TCRdb holds only in-frame clones, not every one. The sample records around 130,000 clones, roughly 97% being singletons. The material was peripheral blood, obtained after pregnancy. The V and J genes are TRBV19 and TRBJ1-1; TRBD1 aligns across 10 bases. This clonotype was obtained from a female donor with multiple sclerosis, enrolled in a pregnancy study. CDR3 DNA sequence: TGTGCCAGTAGCAACCGGCGGCGACAGGGGGCAAGGGAGAACACTGAAGCTTTCTTT. Encoded protein: CASSNRRRQGARENTEAFF.